Included here is one T cell receptor (beta chain) sequence, with context. In the authors' methods: Reference gene primer amplification yielded estimated nucleated cell counts. Profiled with immunoSEQ multiplex PCR; TCRdb holds only in-frame clones, not every one. V, J and clone size are taken as reported in that table, and D and trimming were inferred from the DNA itself. In the table there are approximately 130,000 clones, 65% to 90% of which are singletons. CDR3 length equals 14 residues. The V segment lost 10 bases and the J segment 5 bases; nucleotides outside the gene matches: 7. Germline V gene data show CDR1 as MDHEN and CDR2 as SYDVKM. This specimen belongs to a study of blood T cell repertoires in COVID-19. Study background: Whether acute or convalescent, the COVID-19 samples came from the United States, Italy and Spain. The analysed material was cDNA or gDNA that came from T cells, B-cell-depleted T cells, or PBMCs.

This sequence was found in a woman aged 60-75 years with active or convalescent COVID-19. J is TRBJ1-4 and V is TRBV28; 10 nucleotides line up with TRBD1. Sequenced sample: peripheral blood. In DNA form, the CDR3 reads TGTGCCACCGGGGAGGGACAGGGGAATGAAAAACTGTTTTTT. Protein sequence: CATGEGQGNEKLFF.